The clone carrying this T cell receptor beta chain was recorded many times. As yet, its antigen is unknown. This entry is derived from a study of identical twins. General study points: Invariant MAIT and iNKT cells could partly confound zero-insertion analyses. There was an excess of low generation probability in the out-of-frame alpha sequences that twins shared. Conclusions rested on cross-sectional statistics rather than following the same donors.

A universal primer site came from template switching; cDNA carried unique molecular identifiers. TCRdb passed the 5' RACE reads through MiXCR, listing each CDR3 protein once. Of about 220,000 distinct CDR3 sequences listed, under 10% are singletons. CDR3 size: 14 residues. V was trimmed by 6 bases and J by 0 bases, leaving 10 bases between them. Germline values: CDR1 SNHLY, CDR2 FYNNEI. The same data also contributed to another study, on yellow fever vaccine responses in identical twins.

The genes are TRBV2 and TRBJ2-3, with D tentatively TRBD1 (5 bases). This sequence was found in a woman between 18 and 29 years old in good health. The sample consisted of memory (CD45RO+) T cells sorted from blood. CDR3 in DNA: TGTGCCAGCAGGAGACAGACTAGCACAGATACGCAGTATTTT. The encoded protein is CASRRQTSTDTQYF.